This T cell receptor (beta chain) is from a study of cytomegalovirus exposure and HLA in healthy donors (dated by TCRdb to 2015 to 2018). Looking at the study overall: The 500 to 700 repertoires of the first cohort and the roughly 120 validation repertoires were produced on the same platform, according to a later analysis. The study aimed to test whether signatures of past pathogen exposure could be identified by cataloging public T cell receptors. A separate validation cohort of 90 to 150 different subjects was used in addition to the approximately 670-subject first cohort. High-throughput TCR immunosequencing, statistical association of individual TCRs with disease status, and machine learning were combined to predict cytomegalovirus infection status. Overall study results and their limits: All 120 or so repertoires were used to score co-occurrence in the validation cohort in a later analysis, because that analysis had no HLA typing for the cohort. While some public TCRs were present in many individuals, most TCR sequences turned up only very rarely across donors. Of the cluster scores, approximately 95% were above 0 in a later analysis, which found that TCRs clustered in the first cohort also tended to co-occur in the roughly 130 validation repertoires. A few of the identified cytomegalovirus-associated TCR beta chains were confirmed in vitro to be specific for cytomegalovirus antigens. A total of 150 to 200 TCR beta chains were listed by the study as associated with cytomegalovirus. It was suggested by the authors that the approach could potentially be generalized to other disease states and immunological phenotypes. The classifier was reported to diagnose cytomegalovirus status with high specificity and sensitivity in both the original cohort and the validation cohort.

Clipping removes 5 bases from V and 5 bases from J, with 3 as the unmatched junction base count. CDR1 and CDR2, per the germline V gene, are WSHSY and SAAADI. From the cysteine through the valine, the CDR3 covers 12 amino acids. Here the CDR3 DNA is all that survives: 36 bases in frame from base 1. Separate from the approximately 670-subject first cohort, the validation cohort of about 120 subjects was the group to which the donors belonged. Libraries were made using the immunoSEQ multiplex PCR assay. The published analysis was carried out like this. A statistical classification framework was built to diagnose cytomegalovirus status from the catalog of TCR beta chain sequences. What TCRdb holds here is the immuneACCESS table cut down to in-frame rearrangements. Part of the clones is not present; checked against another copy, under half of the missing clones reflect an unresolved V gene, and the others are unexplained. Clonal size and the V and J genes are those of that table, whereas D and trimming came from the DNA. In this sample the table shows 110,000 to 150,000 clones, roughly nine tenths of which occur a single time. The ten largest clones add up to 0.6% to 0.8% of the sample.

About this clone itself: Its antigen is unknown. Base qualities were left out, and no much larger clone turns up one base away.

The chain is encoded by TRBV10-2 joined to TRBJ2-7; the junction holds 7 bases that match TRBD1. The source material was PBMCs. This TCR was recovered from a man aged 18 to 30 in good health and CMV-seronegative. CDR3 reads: CASSLQGNEQYV. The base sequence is TGCGCCAGCAGTTTACAGGGGAACGAGCAGTACGTC.